A selection of T cell receptor beta chains follows, all from one sample in a study of blood T cell repertoires in COVID-19. The repertoire was sequenced with immunoSEQ multiplex PCR; TCRdb's copy has only in-frame clones and lacks some. The table has fewer than 250,000 clones, roughly four fifths seen once. The sequenced material came from peripheral blood. The receptors derive from a woman in her sixties or seventies with acute or convalescent COVID-19. CDR3s include the opening cysteine and the closing phenylalanine or tryptophan. The order of the fields is V gene, J gene, D gene, clone size, CDR3 protein, CDR3 DNA. The D gene is left open where the match is weak. Size is stated for part of the rows, as once, few or many counts, or as a class when the clone is expanded.

v_call: TRBV5-1
j_call: TRBJ2-7
d_call: TRBD1
clone_size: -
cdr3_aa: CASSLGDRGHEQYF
cdr3_nt: TGCGCCAGCAGCTTGGGTGACAGGGGCCACGAGCAGTACTTC

v_call: TRBV6-2/TRBV6-3
j_call: TRBJ1-2
d_call: -
clone_size: -
cdr3_aa: CASSDSPPRDYGYTF
cdr3_nt: TGTGCCAGCAGTGACAGTCCCCCAAGGGACTATGGCTACACCTTC

v_call: TRBV5-8
j_call: TRBJ1-4
d_call: -
clone_size: -
cdr3_aa: CASSFGTPTNEKLFF
cdr3_nt: TGTGCCAGCAGCTTCGGGACTCCAACTAATGAAAAACTGTTTTTT

v_call: TRBV5-1
j_call: TRBJ1-3
d_call: -
clone_size: -
cdr3_aa: CASSIGGGNTIYF
cdr3_nt: TGCGCCAGCAGCATAGGGGGAGGAAACACCATATATTTT

v_call: TRBV28
j_call: TRBJ2-1
d_call: -
clone_size: few
cdr3_aa: CASTFQGRSSYNEQFF
cdr3_nt: TGTGCCAGCACTTTCCAGGGGCGAAGCTCCTACAATGAGCAGTTCTTC

v_call: TRBV19
j_call: TRBJ1-2
d_call: -
clone_size: -
cdr3_aa: CASSRTFNYGYTF
cdr3_nt: TGTGCCAGTAGCCGGACATTCAACTATGGCTACACCTTC

v_call: TRBV15
j_call: TRBJ1-2
d_call: -
clone_size: -
cdr3_aa: CATGGGGSGPNYGYTF
cdr3_nt: TGTGCCACCGGGGGCGGGGGAAGCGGCCCTAACTATGGCTACACCTTC

v_call: TRBV28
j_call: TRBJ1-4
d_call: -
clone_size: once
cdr3_aa: CASSLQGLGNEKLFF
cdr3_nt: TGTGCCAGCAGTTTACAGGGGCTGGGTAATGAAAAACTGTTTTTT

v_call: TRBV27
j_call: TRBJ2-1
d_call: -
clone_size: -
cdr3_aa: CASSTRGRSYNEQFF
cdr3_nt: TGTGCCAGCAGCACAAGAGGCCGATCCTACAATGAGCAGTTCTTC

v_call: TRBV11-2
j_call: TRBJ1-4
d_call: -
clone_size: -
cdr3_aa: CASSLSPGVSNEKLFF
cdr3_nt: TGTGCCAGCAGCTTATCCCCGGGGGTTTCGAATGAAAAACTGTTTTTT

v_call: TRBV11-2
j_call: TRBJ2-1
d_call: -
clone_size: -
cdr3_aa: CASSRLGNEQFF
cdr3_nt: TGTGCCAGCAGTCGACTGGGCAATGAGCAGTTCTTC

v_call: TRBV2
j_call: TRBJ1-1
d_call: -
clone_size: -
cdr3_aa: CASSETTYSTEAFF
cdr3_nt: TGTGCCAGCAGTGAAACCACGTATAGCACTGAAGCTTTCTTT

v_call: TRBV4-2
j_call: TRBJ2-5
d_call: -
clone_size: -
cdr3_aa: CASSQESSSQETQYF
cdr3_nt: TGTGCCAGCAGCCAAGAAAGTAGCAGCCAAGAGACCCAGTACTTC

v_call: TRBV5-1
j_call: TRBJ2-7
d_call: -
clone_size: -
cdr3_aa: CASSLGLYYEQYF
cdr3_nt: TGCGCCAGCAGCTTGGGACTGTACTACGAGCAGTACTTC

v_call: TRBV7-2
j_call: TRBJ1-1
d_call: -
clone_size: once
cdr3_aa: CASSPGTGPWGTEAFF
cdr3_nt: TGTGCCAGCAGCCCGGGCACAGGGCCATGGGGCACTGAAGCTTTCTTT

v_call: TRBV4-1
j_call: TRBJ1-4
d_call: -
clone_size: -
cdr3_aa: CASSQDQGPSNEKLFF
cdr3_nt: TGCGCCAGCAGCCAAGATCAGGGGCCTTCTAATGAAAAACTGTTTTTT

v_call: TRBV24-1
j_call: TRBJ2-3
d_call: -
clone_size: -
cdr3_aa: CATSDFSQGRVTDTQYF
cdr3_nt: TGTGCCACCAGTGATTTTAGTCAGGGGAGGGTTACAGATACGCAGTATTTT

v_call: TRBV25-1
j_call: TRBJ1-3
d_call: -
clone_size: -
cdr3_aa: CASGTRSGNTIYF
cdr3_nt: TGTGCCAGCGGGACAAGGTCTGGAAACACCATATATTTT

v_call: TRBV30
j_call: TRBJ1-5
d_call: -
clone_size: few
cdr3_aa: CAWSRGGGAGQPQHF
cdr3_nt: TGTGCCTGGAGTAGAGGGGGGGGCGCGGGGCAGCCCCAGCATTTT

v_call: TRBV7-9
j_call: TRBJ1-1
d_call: -
clone_size: -
cdr3_aa: CASSLGAVELEAFF
cdr3_nt: TGTGCCAGCAGCTTAGGGGCCGTCGAACTTGAAGCTTTCTTT

v_call: TRBV10-3
j_call: TRBJ1-6
d_call: -
clone_size: few
cdr3_aa: CAISESRPDRNNSPLHF
cdr3_nt: TGTGCCATCAGTGAGTCACGGCCCGACAGAAATAATTCACCCCTCCACTTT

v_call: TRBV6-5
j_call: TRBJ1-1
d_call: TRBD1
clone_size: -
cdr3_aa: CASSYETGTEAFF
cdr3_nt: TGTGCCAGCAGTTACGAGACAGGGACTGAAGCTTTCTTT

v_call: TRBV14
j_call: TRBJ1-1
d_call: -
clone_size: few
cdr3_aa: CASSRWTEDAEAFF
cdr3_nt: TGTGCCAGCAGCCGTTGGACAGAGGATGCTGAAGCTTTCTTT

v_call: TRBV13
j_call: TRBJ1-1
d_call: -
clone_size: -
cdr3_aa: CASSLQGWDTEAFF
cdr3_nt: TGTGCCAGCAGCTTACAGGGTTGGGACACTGAAGCTTTCTTT

v_call: TRBV7-2
j_call: TRBJ2-3
d_call: TRBD2
clone_size: -
cdr3_aa: CASSSGTSPSTDTQYF
cdr3_nt: TGTGCCAGCAGCTCGGGGACTAGCCCGAGCACAGATACGCAGTATTTT

v_call: TRBV3-1/TRBV3-2
j_call: TRBJ2-4
d_call: -
clone_size: -
cdr3_aa: CASSQVQGRDIQYF
cdr3_nt: TGTGCCAGCAGCCAAGTTCAGGGAAGAGACATTCAGTACTTC

v_call: TRBV11-2
j_call: TRBJ1-1
d_call: TRBD1
clone_size: -
cdr3_aa: CASSFLEGTVHTEAFF
cdr3_nt: TGTGCCAGCAGCTTCTTAGAGGGGACAGTTCACACTGAAGCTTTCTTT

v_call: TRBV7-9
j_call: TRBJ2-5
d_call: -
clone_size: -
cdr3_aa: CASSHQETQYF
cdr3_nt: TGTGCCAGCAGCCATCAAGAGACCCAGTACTTC

v_call: TRBV30
j_call: TRBJ1-4
d_call: -
clone_size: -
cdr3_aa: CAWSATVESGKLFF
cdr3_nt: TGTGCCTGGAGCGCGACAGTCGAATCGGGAAAACTGTTTTTT

v_call: TRBV10-2
j_call: TRBJ2-3
d_call: -
clone_size: -
cdr3_aa: CASRGAPTDTQYF
cdr3_nt: TGCGCCAGCAGGGGGGCACCGACAGATACGCAGTATTTT

v_call: TRBV29-1
j_call: TRBJ2-3
d_call: TRBD2
clone_size: -
cdr3_aa: CSVASLAGVVDTQYF
cdr3_nt: TGCAGCGTTGCTTCTCTAGCGGGGGTGGTGGATACGCAGTATTTT

v_call: TRBV7-9
j_call: TRBJ2-5
d_call: TRBD1
clone_size: once
cdr3_aa: CASSLVTGGETQYF
cdr3_nt: TGTGCCAGCAGCTTGGTCACAGGGGGGGAGACCCAGTACTTC

v_call: TRBV6-5
j_call: TRBJ1-4
d_call: TRBD1
clone_size: -
cdr3_aa: CASRRQGGKLFF
cdr3_nt: TGTGCCAGCCGACGACAGGGCGGAAAACTGTTTTTT

v_call: TRBV28
j_call: TRBJ1-5
d_call: -
clone_size: -
cdr3_aa: CASRDSYNQPQHF
cdr3_nt: TGTGCCAGCAGAGACAGTTACAATCAGCCCCAGCATTTT

v_call: TRBV5-1
j_call: TRBJ1-2
d_call: TRBD1
clone_size: -
cdr3_aa: CASRLTGLPYGYTF
cdr3_nt: TGCGCCAGCAGACTGACAGGGCTACCCTATGGCTACACCTTC

v_call: TRBV5-1
j_call: TRBJ2-3
d_call: TRBD2
clone_size: once
cdr3_aa: CASSLALAGTDTQYF
cdr3_nt: TGCGCCAGCAGCTTGGCCCTAGCGGGGACGGATACGCAGTATTTT

v_call: TRBV19
j_call: TRBJ1-2
d_call: -
clone_size: -
cdr3_aa: CASSTARRGAGDYGYTF
cdr3_nt: TGTGCCAGTAGTACGGCCCGGAGGGGAGCGGGCGACTATGGCTACACCTTC

v_call: TRBV18
j_call: TRBJ1-2
d_call: TRBD1
clone_size: -
cdr3_aa: CASSPLGQNGYTF
cdr3_nt: TGTGCCAGCTCACCCCTGGGACAGAATGGCTACACCTTC

v_call: TRBV2
j_call: TRBJ2-3
d_call: TRBD2
clone_size: -
cdr3_aa: CASLRLAGGSTDTQYF
cdr3_nt: TGTGCCAGCTTAAGACTAGCGGGGGGCAGCACAGATACGCAGTATTTT

v_call: TRBV27
j_call: TRBJ1-2
d_call: -
clone_size: -
cdr3_aa: CASSSPDSNYGYTF
cdr3_nt: TGTGCCAGCAGTTCCCCCGACAGCAACTATGGCTACACCTTC

v_call: TRBV5-1
j_call: TRBJ2-1
d_call: TRBD2
clone_size: -
cdr3_aa: CASSLVAGAGGEQFF
cdr3_nt: TGCGCCAGCAGCTTGGTAGCGGGGGCCGGAGGTGAGCAGTTCTTC

v_call: TRBV28
j_call: TRBJ1-3
d_call: -
clone_size: few
cdr3_aa: CASSLSTDSRGTIYF
cdr3_nt: TGTGCCAGCAGTTTATCTACGGACAGCCGAGGCACCATATATTTT

v_call: TRBV5-1
j_call: TRBJ2-1
d_call: TRBD2
clone_size: -
cdr3_aa: CASSSSGGSYNEQFF
cdr3_nt: TGCGCCAGCAGCTCCAGCGGGGGATCCTACAATGAGCAGTTCTTC

v_call: TRBV2
j_call: TRBJ1-3
d_call: -
clone_size: few
cdr3_aa: CASKQGPGPGNTIYF
cdr3_nt: TGTGCCAGCAAACAGGGCCCCGGGCCTGGAAACACCATATATTTT

v_call: TRBV4-3
j_call: TRBJ1-2
d_call: -
clone_size: -
cdr3_aa: CASSPNRQDYGYTF
cdr3_nt: TGCGCCAGCAGCCCAAACCGGCAGGACTATGGCTACACCTTC

v_call: TRBV7-2
j_call: TRBJ2-3
d_call: -
clone_size: -
cdr3_aa: CASSSSTGREYF
cdr3_nt: TGTGCCAGCAGCTCCTCCACAGGGAGAGAGTATTTT

v_call: TRBV3-1/TRBV3-2
j_call: TRBJ2-1
d_call: TRBD2
clone_size: -
cdr3_aa: CASSPGGEGQFF
cdr3_nt: TGTGCCAGCAGCCCCGGGGGGGAGGGGCAGTTCTTC